This passage covers 27 T cell receptor beta chains from one sample sequenced in a study of blood T cell repertoires in COVID-19. The assay was immunoSEQ multiplex PCR, and TCRdb's table has in-frame clones only and misses some. The sample has a few hundred thousand clones; approximately 88% are singletons. Material: peripheral blood. Source of these receptors: a woman in her 30s with COVID-19, enrolled during active disease.

The rearrangement joins TRBV19 to TRBJ1-5; 7 bases agree with TRBD1. V trimming: 0 bases; J trimming: 4 bases; junction bases outside the gene matches: 3. Per germline, CDR1 LNHDA and CDR2 SQIVND (reference sequence). The CDR3 contains 15 residues. The CDR3 DNA reads as TGTGCCAGTAGTATAGAGCCAGGGGGTAATCAGCCCCAGCATTTT. It yields the protein CASSIEPGGNQPQHF.

The chain couples TRBV19 to TRBJ1-2; 10 bases agree with TRBD1. The CDR3 extends over 15 amino acids. V shed 5 bases and J 4 bases; nucleotides not matched to a gene: 7. The V gene's germline CDR1 is LNHDA and CDR2 SQIVND (reference sequence). The CDR3 nucleotides read TGTGCCAGTAGTCCCGACAGGGGGCCCAGCTATGGCTACACCTTC. Its translation: CASSPDRGPSYGYTF.

CDR3 residues: CAISEAGVNTEAFF. For the CDR3, the DNA is TGTGCCATCAGTGAGGCAGGGGTGAACACTGAAGCTTTCTTT. The genes are TRBV10-3 and TRBJ1-1, with D possibly being TRBD1 (6 bases). The CDR3 has 14 residues. V lost 2 bases, J lost 0 bases, and 7 bases lay in between. Per the germline V gene, CDR1 is ENHRY and CDR2 is SYGVKD.

The gene calls are TRBV7-2 and TRBJ2-5, with a possible D match to TRBD2 (7 bases). Trimming left V 10 bases short and J 1 base short, with 16 bases between. CDR1 is SGHTA, CDR2 FQGNSA, per germline. The CDR3 spans 14 residues. CDR3 amino acids: CATSEGGVQETQYF. CDR3 sequence (DNA): TGTGCCACCTCGGAGGGGGGGGTCCAAGAGACCCAGTACTTC.

The rearrangement uses TRBV11-2 and TRBJ2-2; possibly TRBD2 for D (5 bases). Germline loops: CDR1 SGHAT, CDR2 FQNNGV. The V end was cut by 5 bases, the J end by 6 bases, with 13 bases between. CDR3 size: 14 residues. The CDR3, as DNA: TGTGCCAGCAGCCCCGGCCCGAGGGCCGGGGAGCTGTTTTTT. Its translation is CASSPGPRAGELFF.

The rearrangement links TRBV11-2 to TRBJ1-1; the D gene is possibly TRBD1 (6 bases). Germline CDR1 is SGHAT and CDR2 is FQNNGV. The CDR3 covers 15 residues. Trimming shortened V by 7 bases and J by 0 bases, and 15 bases separated the two germline ends. CDR3 DNA sequence: TGTGCCAGCATCCCACAGGGCGGCATGAACACTGAAGCTTTCTTT. It translates to CASIPQGGMNTEAFF. The variable domain in full, with the rest retrieved from reference TRBV11-2 and TRBJ1-1, is EAGVAQSPRYKIIEKRQSVAFWCNPISGHATLYWYQQILGQGPKLLIQFQNNGVVDDSQLPKDRFSAERLKGVDSTLKIQPAKLEDSAVYLCASIPQGGMNTEAFFGQGTRLTVV.

This chain links TRBV6-5 with TRBJ2-1; 12 positions match TRBD2. The germline gives CDR1 MNHEY, CDR2 SVGAGI. The CDR3 runs 15 residues. The junction had 7 bases not matched to a gene; V was cut back by 5 bases and J by 8 bases. As DNA, the CDR3 is TGTGCCAGCAGTCAACCTAGCGGGGGGGCGGATGAGCAGTTCTTC. Protein product: CASSQPSGGADEQFF.

The V gene is TRBV12-5, the J gene TRBJ2-7; tentatively, D is TRBD2 (6 bases). V gave up 1 base and J gave up 3 bases, with 7 bases separating them. Germline V lookup: CDR1 LGHNT, CDR2 FRNRAP. The length of the CDR3 is 13 residues. The CDR3 spells CASGLGSGYEQYV. CDR3 DNA: TGTGCTAGTGGTTTGGGTAGCGGCTACGAGCAGTACGTC.

In this sample, this clone turned up once. The rearrangement links TRBV11-2 to TRBJ2-5, with 9 bases identical to TRBD2. Germline trimming cut 5 bases from V and 5 bases from J; bases unmatched to any gene: 15. This CDR3 region has 17 residues. The germline V gene encodes CDR1 SGHAT and CDR2 FQNNGV. Written as DNA, the CDR3 is TGTGCCAGCAGCCCATATCCGGTTAGCGGGAGAAGGGAGACCCAGTACTTC. Its translation: CASSPYPVSGRRETQYF.

This clone showed up just once. The V and J genes are TRBV4-3 and TRBJ1-5; TRBD1 agrees at 9 bases. CDR3 length: 15 amino acids. The trim removed 4 bases at V and 6 bases at J, leaving 7 bases unmatched. Germline V gives CDR1 LGHNA, CDR2 YSLEER. CDR3 in amino acids: CASSPRTGVGQPQHF. The CDR3 DNA is TGCGCCAGCAGCCCACGGACAGGGGTCGGTCAGCCCCAGCATTTT.

The V gene is TRBV18, the J gene TRBJ2-1, with 14 bases lining up with TRBD2. The CDR3 length is 15 residues. From germline, CDR1 is KGHSH and CDR2 LQKENI. Unmatched junction bases numbered 1, after V lost 3 bases and J lost 6 bases. Here the CDR3 reads CASSPGLAGGNEQFF. In nucleotides, the CDR3 is TGTGCCAGCTCACCCGGACTAGCGGGGGGCAATGAGCAGTTCTTC.

This clone was detected only a few times. The chain recombines TRBV7-9 with TRBJ1-3, with 12 nucleotides matching TRBD1. The CDR3 loop spans 13 amino acids. The germline V gene encodes CDR1 SEHNR and CDR2 FQNEAQ (reference sequence). The ends lost 5 bases at V and 16 bases at J; junction bases unmatched: 9. The CDR3 nucleotides are TGTGCCAGCAGCCCCGATGGGACAGGGGGCGGTTATTTT. Protein sequence: CASSPDGTGGGYF.

The rearrangement uses TRBV7-9 and TRBJ1-4, with D possibly being TRBD1 (5 bases). The germline V and J ends were trimmed by 2 bases and 7 bases, with 17 bases remaining between them. CDR1 is SEHNR and CDR2 is FQNEAQ in the germline V gene (reference sequence). The CDR3 is 16 residues long. The CDR3 loop is CASSLQGGTLTEKLFF. CDR3 DNA sequence: TGTGCCAGCAGCTTACAGGGAGGGACTTTGACTGAAAAACTGTTTTTT. Full variable domain (rest looked up from reference TRBV7-9 and TRBJ1-4): DTGVSQNPRHKITKRGQNVTFRCDPISEHNRLYWYRQTLGQGPEFLTYFQNEAQLEKSRLLSDRFSAERPKGSFSTLEIQRTEQGDSAMYLCASSLQGGTLTEKLFFGSGTQLSVL.

V gene TRBV5-6 combines with J gene TRBJ1-1; 9 bases are a match to TRBD1. Germline values: CDR1 SGHDT, CDR2 YYEEEE. CDR3 length equals 13 residues. With V trimmed by 3 bases and J by 6 bases, 3 bases remained unmatched. CDR3: CASSWGTGPEAFF. DNA of the CDR3: TGTGCCAGCAGCTGGGGGACAGGGCCTGAAGCTTTCTTT.

The CDR3 protein is CASSVAPTSGGITDTQYF. The CDR3 region has the DNA TGTGCCAGCAGCGTAGCCCCCACTAGCGGGGGAATCACAGATACGCAGTATTTT. V usage is TRBV9 and J usage is TRBJ2-3, with 11 nucleotides matching TRBD2. After removal of 0 bases from V and 2 bases from J, the junction contained 8 bases not matched to a gene. In germline, CDR1 is SGDLS, CDR2 YYNGEE. The length of the CDR3 is 18 residues.

The V gene is TRBV4-1, the J gene TRBJ1-3; weak D call: TRBD1 (6 bases). This CDR3 spans 16 amino acids. The ends were cut back, 4 bases at V and 0 bases at J, with 13 bases in the middle. From germline, CDR1 is MGHRA and CDR2 YSYEKL. The CDR3 loop is CASSPGQHISGNTIYF. CDR3 nucleotide sequence: TGCGCCAGCAGCCCAGGACAGCACATCTCTGGAAACACCATATATTTT.

The chain links TRBV10-3 to TRBJ2-3, with TRBD2 matching over 11 bases. CDR1 ENHRY and CDR2 SYGVKD come from the germline V gene. The trim removed 3 bases at V and 0 bases at J, leaving 2 bases unmatched. The CDR3 extends over 16 amino acids. The CDR3 protein is CAISDWTSGSTDTQYF. The CDR3 DNA reads TGTGCCATCAGTGACTGGACTAGCGGGAGCACAGATACGCAGTATTTT.

This chain joins TRBV4-3 and TRBJ2-3, with TRBD2 matching 13 bases. Trimming took 0 bases from V and 5 from J; bases not matched to a gene: 14. This CDR3 spans 20 amino acids. From germline, CDR1 is LGHNA and CDR2 YSLEER. The CDR3 coding sequence is TGCGCCAGCAGCCAAGACTTGGGACTAGCGGGAATAAGCCACCAAGATACGCAGTATTTT. Translation gives CASSQDLGLAGISHQDTQYF.

V is TRBV4-3 and J is TRBJ2-1, with 10 bases aligning to TRBD2. V lost 0 bases to trimming and J lost 1 base; unmatched junction nucleotides: 3. Germline V gene lookup returns CDR1 LGHNA and CDR2 YSLEER. This CDR3 region has 17 residues. The CDR3 coding sequence is TGCGCCAGCAGCCAAGATCTAGCGGGGGAATCCTACAATGAGCAGTTCTTC. This sequence encodes CASSQDLAGESYNEQFF.

The gene calls are TRBV2 and TRBJ1-2; tentative D call: TRBD1 (6 bases). The V gene lost 8 bases and the J gene lost 6 bases, with 13 bases spanning the gap. CDR3 length: 12 amino acids. The germline CDR1 and CDR2 sequences are SNHLY and FYNNEI. The CDR3 region is CASGGEGDGYTF. DNA for the CDR3: TGTGCCAGCGGAGGAGAGGGGGATGGCTACACCTTC.

The genes are TRBV20-1 and TRBJ2-7; D might be TRBD1 (6 bases). The CDR3 contains 11 residues. V was pared by 5 bases and J by 6 bases, with 11 bases between. Germline CDR1 and CDR2: DFQATT and SNEGSKA (reference sequence). In DNA form, the CDR3 reads TGCAGTGCTCGTACAGGGCCCGAGCAGTACTTC. Amino acid sequence: CSARTGPEQYF.

The genes are TRBV6-6 and TRBJ1-4, with D unresolved. The V gene lost 7 bases and the J gene lost 2 bases, with 14 bases spanning the gap. Per the germline V gene, CDR1 is MNHNY and CDR2 is SVGAGI (reference sequence). This CDR3 region has 15 residues. The CDR3 region is CASTPRGETNEKLFF. The CDR3 nucleotides are TGTGCCAGCACCCCCCGTGGAGAGACTAATGAAAAACTGTTTTTT.

The CDR3 protein is CASSLSGSTKFF. CDR3 DNA sequence: TGCGCCAGCAGCCTTAGCGGGAGTACGAAGTTCTTC. The chain employs TRBV4-1 and TRBJ2-1, with TRBD2 identical over 9 bases. The trim removed 4 bases at V and 14 bases at J, leaving 6 bases unmatched. The CDR3 totals 12 residues. CDR1 and CDR2 from the germline V gene are MGHRA and YSYEKL.

The V call is TRBV7-8, the J call TRBJ1-6; TRBD1 matches at 9 bases. CDR1 is SGHVS, CDR2 FQNEAQ, per germline. J was trimmed by 8 bases and V by 3 bases; bases with no gene match: 5. The CDR3 runs 15 residues. The CDR3 bases are TGTGCCAGCAGCTTGGGACAGGGTCGGGATTCACCCCTCCACTTT. This encodes CASSLGQGRDSPLHF.

The gene calls are TRBV27 and TRBJ2-7, with 10 nucleotides matching TRBD1. Looked up from germline, CDR1 is MNHEY and CDR2 is SMNVEV (reference sequence). CDR3 length equals 17 residues. V dropped 5 bases and J dropped 3; count of bases not matched to a gene: 13. CDR3 sequence reads: CASSRHRDRGVGYEQYV. The CDR3 bases are TGTGCCAGCAGTCGTCATAGGGACAGGGGTGTTGGCTACGAGCAGTACGTC.

This clone was recorded only once. The chain employs TRBV19 and TRBJ1-5; D may be TRBD1 (6 bases). V lost 1 base and J 5 bases, leaving 15 bases between the germline ends. The CDR3 is made up of 16 amino acids. CDR1 and CDR2 (germline): LNHDA, SQIVND (reference sequence). The CDR3 DNA follows: TGTGCCAGTAGTATAGTAGGGGGGGCAGGTTATCAGCCCCAGCATTTT. It is translated as CASSIVGGAGYQPQHF.

The V and J genes are TRBV5-1 and TRBJ2-3, with 9 bases fitting TRBD1. V lost 3 bases, J lost 5 bases, and 4 bases stayed unmatched. The germline V gene has CDR1 SGHRS and CDR2 YFSETQ. The CDR3 loop spans 14 amino acids. The CDR3 DNA sequence: TGCGCCAGCAGCTCGGGACAGGGCCTAGATACGCAGTATTTT. Its protein is CASSSGQGLDTQYF.